One and the same sample provided the 18 T cell receptor beta chains below, sequenced in a study of cytomegalovirus exposure and HLA in healthy donors. Only in-frame clones appear in the TCRdb table, and some are missing; sequencing was by immunoSEQ multiplex PCR. The table has about 120,000 clones, about 83% seen once. Sequencing was performed on PBMCs. The receptors stem from a man aged 18 to 35 in good health and CMV-seronegative.

V and J are TRBV19 and TRBJ1-1, with D unclear. With 0 bases removed from V and 4 bases from J, the gap between germline ends came to 9 bases. The CDR3 totals 14 residues. Germline-derived CDR1 and CDR2 are LNHDA and SQIVND (reference sequence). The CDR3 spells CASSIDLRGTEAFF. CDR3 DNA sequence: TGTGCCAGTAGTATAGACCTCCGGGGCACTGAAGCTTTCTTT.

In its sample, this clone was seen a few times. The chain uses TRBV2 and TRBJ1-5; D not certain. V was cut by 4 bases and J by 0 bases, with 10 bases left in between. The length of the CDR3 is 15 residues. CDR1 and CDR2 (germline): SNHLY, FYNNEI. CDR3 sequence: CASSAEDYSNQPQHF. CDR3 DNA sequence: TGTGCCAGCAGTGCGGAGGACTATAGCAATCAGCCCCAGCATTTT. Full variable domain (outside the CDR3, taken from reference TRBV2 and TRBJ1-5): EPEVTQTPSHQVTQMGQEVILRCVPISNHLYFYWYRQILGQKVEFLVSFYNNEISEKSEIFDDQFSVERPDGSNFTLKIRSTKLEDSAMYFCASSAEDYSNQPQHFGDGTRLSIL.

A single count supports this clone. The chain has TRBV19 and TRBJ2-7, with TRBD2 matching over 7 bases. The CDR3 loop spans 15 amino acids. Germline-derived CDR1 and CDR2 are LNHDA and SQIVND (reference sequence). The junction had 6 bases not matched to a gene; V was cut back by 4 bases and J by 0 bases. The CDR3 region has the DNA TGTGCCAGTAGTACAGGAGCGGGGCCCTCCTACGAGCAGTACTTC. This gives the protein CASSTGAGPSYEQYF.

This clone was recorded once. This chain links TRBV7-2 with TRBJ1-1; no definite D call. With 3 bases removed from V and 4 bases from J, the gap between germline ends came to 3 bases. This CDR3 has 11 amino acids. Looked up from germline, CDR1 is SGHTA and CDR2 is FQGNSA. CDR3 region: CASSFRTEAFF. DNA for the CDR3: TGTGCCAGCAGCTTTCGCACTGAAGCTTTCTTT.

This chain uses TRBV19 with TRBJ1-1; TRBD1 aligns across 8 bases. The ends lost 5 bases at V and 5 bases at J; junction bases unmatched: 10. In germline, CDR1 is LNHDA, CDR2 SQIVND (reference sequence). This CDR3 contains 15 residues. The CDR3 nucleotides are TGTGCCAGTAGTTCCGGACAGGGCCTCGTTACTGAAGCTTTCTTT. It yields the protein CASSSGQGLVTEAFF.

The rearrangement uses TRBV30 and TRBJ1-6; a weak D match, TRBD1 (6 bases). The germline CDR1 and CDR2 sequences are GTSNPN and SVGIG (reference sequence). This CDR3 is 13 amino acids long. Between the trimmed V and J ends, which lost 7 bases and 9 bases, there was a span of 16 bases. CDR3 amino acids: CAYQDSQSSPLHF. The DNA for the CDR3 is TGTGCCTACCAGGACAGCCAAAGTTCACCCCTCCACTTT. The full variable domain, its missing parts supplied by reference TRBV30 and TRBJ1-6, is SQTIHQWPATLVQPVGSPLSLECTVEGTSNPNLYWYRQAAGRGLQLLFYSVGIGQISSEVPQNLSASRPQDRQFILSSKKLLLSDSGFYLCAYQDSQSSPLHFGNGTRLTVT.

The V gene is TRBV4-2, the J gene TRBJ2-1; possibly TRBD2 for D (5 bases). This CDR3 region has 15 residues. V was clipped by 1 base and J by 4 bases, with 11 bases between them. Germline loops: CDR1 LGHNA, CDR2 YNFKEQ. DNA of the CDR3: TGTGCCAGCAGCCAAGGGGAGAGGGTATACAATGAGCAGTTCTTC. Translating gives CASSQGERVYNEQFF.

The chain has TRBV5-1 and TRBJ2-7; 7 nucleotides agree with TRBD2. There are 14 residues in the CDR3. Germline CDR1 and CDR2: SGHRS and YFSETQ. V lost 6 bases and J lost 5; bases outside the gene matches: 11. The CDR3 region is CASTPGRGSNEQYF. CDR3 nucleotides: TGCGCCAGCACCCCCGGGCGGGGGTCGAACGAGCAGTACTTC.

This clone has a single count. This sequence joins TRBV4-2 and TRBJ2-7; 8 bases match TRBD2. Per the germline V gene, CDR1 is LGHNA and CDR2 is YNFKEQ. This CDR3 has 14 amino acids. The ends lost 7 bases at V and 5 bases at J; junction bases unmatched: 10. The CDR3 is CASTPTGGVNEQYF. CDR3 nucleotides: TGTGCCAGCACCCCAACGGGGGGGGTCAACGAGCAGTACTTC.

The chain employs TRBV2 and TRBJ1-1, with 10 nucleotides matching TRBD1. CDR3 length equals 18 residues. Germline values: CDR1 SNHLY, CDR2 FYNNEI. V shed 6 bases and J 7 bases; nucleotides not matched to a gene: 20. The CDR3 bases are TGTGCCAGCAGCCCCCACCGCGGGACAGGGGAAGGGCGGGGTGAAGCTTTCTTT. Translated: CASSPHRGTGEGRGEAFF.

The chain joins TRBV2 to TRBJ2-1; D might be TRBD2 (5 bases). Germline V gene sequence: CDR1 SNHLY, CDR2 FYNNEI. CDR3 length: 15 residues. V lost 6 bases, J lost 0 bases, and 12 bases lay in between. The CDR3 bases are TGTGCCAGCAGAGAGGACTGGAGCTCCTACAATGAGCAGTTCTTC. Protein: CASREDWSSYNEQFF.

This chain uses TRBV7-8 with TRBJ2-1; TRBD2 agrees at 11 bases. The germline V gene encodes CDR1 SGHVS and CDR2 FQNEAQ. There are 15 residues in the CDR3. After removal of 5 bases from V and 4 bases from J, the junction contained 4 bases not matched to a gene. The CDR3 sequence is CASSPGTSGYNEQFF. The DNA for the CDR3 is TGTGCCAGCAGCCCTGGGACTAGCGGATACAATGAGCAGTTCTTC. The full variable domain, completed using reference TRBV7-8 and TRBJ2-1, is GAGVSQSPRYKVAKRGQDVALRCDPISGHVSLFWYQQALGQGPEFLTYFQNEAQLDKSGLPSDRFFAERPEGSVSTLKIQRTQQEDSAVYLCASSPGTSGYNEQFFGPGTRLTVL.

This rearrangement joins TRBV30 to TRBJ1-1; D possibly corresponds to TRBD1 (6 bases). Germline V gene data show CDR1 as GTSNPN and CDR2 as SVGIG (reference sequence). V was shortened by 4 bases and J by 5 bases, with 17 bases between the two germline ends. The length of the CDR3 is 14 residues. CDR3 amino acids: CAWIDPGQGTEAFF. The CDR3 bases are TGTGCCTGGATCGACCCGGGACAAGGAACTGAAGCTTTCTTT.

The chain has TRBV29-1 and TRBJ2-1; 11 nucleotides align to TRBD2. The CDR3 has 16 residues. Germline V gives CDR1 SQVTM, CDR2 ANQGSEA. Trimming at V came to 6 bases and at J to 1 base, leaving 8 bases not matched to a gene. The CDR3 spells CSVATLAGVSYNEQFF. In DNA, the CDR3 is TGCAGCGTCGCAACACTAGCGGGGGTTTCCTACAATGAGCAGTTCTTC.

The chain links TRBV7-9 to TRBJ1-2; 9 nucleotides align to TRBD1. The CDR3 spans 14 residues. Losses at the gene ends were 5 bases for V and 8 bases for J; bases not matched to a gene: 9. CDR1 is SEHNR, CDR2 FQNEAQ, per germline (reference sequence). The CDR3 sequence is CASSPDRGVSGYTF. CDR3 DNA sequence: TGTGCCAGCAGCCCGGACAGGGGAGTATCCGGCTACACCTTC.

The CDR3 bases are TGTGCCAGCAGGACAGGGGTAGCGAACACCGGGGAGCTGTTTTTT. Translation gives CASRTGVANTGELFF. The chain couples TRBV6-1 to TRBJ2-2; 8 bases align to TRBD1. The V and J ends lost 6 bases and 0 bases, in that order; junction bases with no gene match: 3. The CDR3 is made up of 15 amino acids. In germline, CDR1 is MNHNS, CDR2 SASEGT.

The chain carries TRBV5-1 and TRBJ1-4; 8 bases fit TRBD1. CDR3 length equals 16 residues. V trimming: 0 bases; J trimming: 4 bases; junction bases outside the gene matches: 5. Germline V gives CDR1 SGHRS, CDR2 YFSETQ. The CDR3 DNA reads as TGCGCCAGCAGCTTGGTTCAGGGGGCATTTAATGAAAAACTGTTTTTT. It translates to CASSLVQGAFNEKLFF. The full variable domain, in which reference TRBV5-1 and TRBJ1-4 provide the parts outside the CDR3, is KAGVTQTPRYLIKTRGQQVTLSCSPISGHRSVSWYQQTPGQGLQFLFEYFSETQRNKGNFPGRFSGRQFSNSRSEMNVSTLELGDSALYLCASSLVQGAFNEKLFFGSGTQLSVL.

V is TRBV2 and J is TRBJ2-7, with D possibly TRBD2 on 6 matching bases. Trimming took off 5 bases at V and 4 bases at J, with 18 bases between the two ends. Germline CDR1 reads SNHLY; CDR2 reads FYNNEI. There are 15 residues in the CDR3. CDR3 region: CASSPTSSFSYEQYF. For the CDR3, the DNA is TGTGCCAGCAGTCCAACTAGCAGTTTTTCATACGAGCAGTACTTC. Variable domain in full (rest from reference TRBV2 and TRBJ2-7): EPEVTQTPSHQVTQMGQEVILRCVPISNHLYFYWYRQILGQKVEFLVSFYNNEISEKSEIFDDQFSVERPDGSNFTLKIRSTKLEDSAMYFCASSPTSSFSYEQYFGPGTRLTVT.